Listed here are 5 T cell receptor beta chains from one sample, sequenced in a study of control samples from healthy donors and cancer patients. Clones were read by immunoSEQ multiplex PCR, and TCRdb kept only the in-frame ones, dropping some. Among 150,000 or so clones listed, 90% to 95% were seen once. The source material was blood. Receptors originate from a man between 18 and 35 years old in good health.

The rearrangement links TRBV19 to TRBJ1-1; the match to TRBD1 covers 7 bases. The V gene end was trimmed by 4 bases and the J gene end by 1 base; junction bases not matched to a gene: 3. Per the germline V gene, CDR1 is LNHDA and CDR2 is SQIVND (reference sequence). The CDR3 has 14 amino acids. The CDR3 here is CASSRQGENTEAFF. The CDR3 coding sequence is TGTGCCAGTAGTAGACAGGGAGAGAACACTGAAGCTTTCTTT. Full variable domain (rest looked up from reference TRBV19 and TRBJ1-1): DGGITQSPKYLFRKEGQNVTLSCEQNLNHDAMYWYRQDPGQGLRLIYYSQIVNDFQKGDIAEGYSVSREKKESFPLTVTSAQKNPTAFYLCASSRQGENTEAFFGQGTRLTVV.

The chain combines TRBV7-9 with TRBJ2-7; tentative D call: TRBD2 (5 bases). Germline CDR1 reads SEHNR; CDR2 reads FQNEAQ (reference sequence). The CDR3 runs 14 residues. Trimming cost V 6 bases and J 0 bases, with 12 bases left between them. The CDR3 nucleotides read TGTGCCAGCAGTCACGTAGGGAGCTCCTACGAGCAGTACTTC. Its protein product is CASSHVGSSYEQYF.

The J gene is TRBJ1-5, the V gene TRBV27, with D tentatively TRBD1 (6 bases). Germline V gene data show CDR1 as MNHEY and CDR2 as SMNVEV (reference sequence). V lost 2 bases and J lost 15, with 17 bases in between. CDR3 length: 13 residues. The CDR3 is CASSLGFRTDPHF. In DNA, the CDR3 is TGTGCCAGCAGTTTAGGGTTTAGGACAGACCCGCATTTT.

This chain connects TRBV19 to TRBJ2-1; D perhaps matches TRBD1 (5 bases). Trimming cost V 5 bases and J 6 bases, with 11 bases left between them. The CDR3 sequence is 13 residues long. The germline gives CDR1 LNHDA, CDR2 SQIVND (reference sequence). Here the CDR3 reads CASSWAGANEQFF. DNA for the CDR3: TGTGCCAGTAGTTGGGCTGGGGCCAATGAGCAGTTCTTC.

The rearrangement uses TRBV27 and TRBJ2-3; D not resolved. Germline lookup yields CDR1 MNHEY and CDR2 SMNVEV (reference sequence). The CDR3 is 14 residues long. V was shortened by 2 bases and J by 2 bases, with 8 bases between the two germline ends. The CDR3 coding sequence is TGTGCCAGCAGTTTAGGAGTCCCCACAGATACGCAGTATTTT. Its protein product is CASSLGVPTDTQYF.